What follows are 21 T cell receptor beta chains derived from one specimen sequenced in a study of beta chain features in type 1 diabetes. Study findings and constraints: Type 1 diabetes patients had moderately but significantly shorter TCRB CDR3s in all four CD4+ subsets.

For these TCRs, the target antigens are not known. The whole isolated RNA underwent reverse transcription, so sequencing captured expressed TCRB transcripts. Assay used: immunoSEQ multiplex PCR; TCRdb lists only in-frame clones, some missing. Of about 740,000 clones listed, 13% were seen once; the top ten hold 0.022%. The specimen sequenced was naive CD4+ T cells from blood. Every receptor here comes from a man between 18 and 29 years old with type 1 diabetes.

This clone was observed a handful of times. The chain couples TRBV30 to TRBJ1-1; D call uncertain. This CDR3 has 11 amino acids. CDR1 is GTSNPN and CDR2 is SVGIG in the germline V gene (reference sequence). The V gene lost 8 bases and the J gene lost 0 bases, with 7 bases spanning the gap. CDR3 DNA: TGTGCCGGTTCAGTGAACACTGAAGCTTTCTTT. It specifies CAGSVNTEAFF.

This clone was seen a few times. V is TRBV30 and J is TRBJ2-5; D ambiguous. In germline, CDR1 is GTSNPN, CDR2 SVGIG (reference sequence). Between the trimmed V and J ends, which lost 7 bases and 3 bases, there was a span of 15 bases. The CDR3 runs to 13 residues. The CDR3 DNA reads TGTGCCTCACAAAGGGCCGAGGAAGAGACCCAGTACTTC. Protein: CASQRAEEETQYF.

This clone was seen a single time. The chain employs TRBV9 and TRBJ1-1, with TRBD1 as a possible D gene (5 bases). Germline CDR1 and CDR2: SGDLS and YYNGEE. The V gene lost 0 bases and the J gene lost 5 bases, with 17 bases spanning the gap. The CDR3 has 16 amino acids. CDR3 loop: CASSVEGRPGETEAFF. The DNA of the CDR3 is TGTGCCAGCAGCGTAGAGGGGCGCCCGGGTGAAACTGAAGCTTTCTTT.

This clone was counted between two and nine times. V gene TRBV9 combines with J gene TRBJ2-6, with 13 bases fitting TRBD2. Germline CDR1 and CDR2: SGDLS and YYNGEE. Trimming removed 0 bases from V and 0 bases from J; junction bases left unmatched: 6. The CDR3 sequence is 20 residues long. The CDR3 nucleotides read TGTGCCAGCAGCGTAGGACTAGCGGGGGGCCGATCCTCTGGGGCCAACGTCCTGACTTTC. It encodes CASSVGLAGGRSSGANVLTF.

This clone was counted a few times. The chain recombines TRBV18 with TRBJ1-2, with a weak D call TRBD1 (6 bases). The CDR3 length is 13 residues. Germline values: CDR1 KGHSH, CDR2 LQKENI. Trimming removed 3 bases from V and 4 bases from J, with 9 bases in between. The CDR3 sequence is CASSPDSSYGYTF. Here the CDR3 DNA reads TGTGCCAGCTCACCGGACAGCAGCTATGGCTACACCTTC.

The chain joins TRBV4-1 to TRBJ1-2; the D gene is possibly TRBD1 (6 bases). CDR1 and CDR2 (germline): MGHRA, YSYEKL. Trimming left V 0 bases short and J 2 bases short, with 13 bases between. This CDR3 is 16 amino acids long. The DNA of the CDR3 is TGCGCCAGCAGCCAAGATGTGGGGGGCGTAAACTATGGCTACACCTTC. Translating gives CASSQDVGGVNYGYTF.

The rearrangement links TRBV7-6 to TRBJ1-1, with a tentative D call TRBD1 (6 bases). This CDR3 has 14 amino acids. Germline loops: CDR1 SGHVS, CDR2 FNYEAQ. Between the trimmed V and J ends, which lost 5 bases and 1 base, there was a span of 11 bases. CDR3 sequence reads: CASSPGQSNTEAFF. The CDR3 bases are TGTGCCAGCAGCCCGGGACAATCGAACACTGAAGCTTTCTTT. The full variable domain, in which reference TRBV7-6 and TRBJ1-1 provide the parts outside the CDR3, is GAGVSQSPRYKVTKRGQDVALRCDPISGHVSLYWYRQALGQGPEFLTYFNYEAQQDKSGLPNDRFSAERPEGSISTLTIQRTEQRDSAMYRCASSPGQSNTEAFFGQGTRLTVV.

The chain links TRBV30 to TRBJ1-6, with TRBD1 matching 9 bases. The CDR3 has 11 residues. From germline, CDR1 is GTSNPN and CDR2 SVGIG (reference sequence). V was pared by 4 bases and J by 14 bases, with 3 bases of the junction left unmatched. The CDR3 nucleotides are TGTGCCTGGAAGGGACAGGGTACCCTCCACTTT. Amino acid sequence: CAWKGQGTLHF.

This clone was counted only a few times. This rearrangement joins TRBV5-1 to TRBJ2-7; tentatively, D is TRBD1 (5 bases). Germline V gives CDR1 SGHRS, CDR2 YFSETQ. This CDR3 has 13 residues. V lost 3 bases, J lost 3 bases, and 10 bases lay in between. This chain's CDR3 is CASSSSGIYEQYF. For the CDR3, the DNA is TGCGCCAGCAGCTCCTCAGGGATCTACGAGCAGTACTTC.

CDR3 amino acids: CASRVNEKLFF. The CDR3 bases are TGTGCCAGCAGAGTTAACGAAAAACTGTTTTTT. This rearrangement joins TRBV6-1 to TRBJ1-4; no reliable D call. This CDR3 contains 11 residues. The V end lost 6 bases, the J end lost 8 bases, and 7 bases lay between the germline ends. Germline V lookup: CDR1 MNHNS, CDR2 SASEGT.

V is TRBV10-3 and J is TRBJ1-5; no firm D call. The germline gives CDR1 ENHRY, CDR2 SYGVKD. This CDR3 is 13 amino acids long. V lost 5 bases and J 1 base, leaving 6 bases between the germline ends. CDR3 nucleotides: TGTGCCATCAGTAGGGAAAGCAATCAGCCCCAGCATTTT. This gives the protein CAISRESNQPQHF.

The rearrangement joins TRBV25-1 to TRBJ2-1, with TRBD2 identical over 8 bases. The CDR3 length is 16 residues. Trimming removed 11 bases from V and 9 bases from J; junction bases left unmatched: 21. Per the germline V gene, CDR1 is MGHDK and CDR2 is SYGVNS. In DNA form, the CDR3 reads TGTGCCTACAGCGGGATCCCGGCGGGGGGATGGGGTGAGCAGTTCTTC. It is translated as CAYSGIPAGGWGEQFF.

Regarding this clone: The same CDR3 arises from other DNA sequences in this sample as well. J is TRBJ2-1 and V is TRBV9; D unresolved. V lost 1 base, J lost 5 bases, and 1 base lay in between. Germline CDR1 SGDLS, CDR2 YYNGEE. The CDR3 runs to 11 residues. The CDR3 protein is CASSVNNEQFF. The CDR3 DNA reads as TGTGCCAGCAGCGTAAACAATGAGCAGTTCTTC.

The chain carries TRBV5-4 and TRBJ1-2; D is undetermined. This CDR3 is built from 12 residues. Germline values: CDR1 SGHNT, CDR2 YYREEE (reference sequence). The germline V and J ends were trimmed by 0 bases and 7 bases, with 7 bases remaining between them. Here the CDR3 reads CASSLADGGYTF. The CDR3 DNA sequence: TGTGCCAGCAGCTTGGCCGACGGTGGCTACACCTTC.

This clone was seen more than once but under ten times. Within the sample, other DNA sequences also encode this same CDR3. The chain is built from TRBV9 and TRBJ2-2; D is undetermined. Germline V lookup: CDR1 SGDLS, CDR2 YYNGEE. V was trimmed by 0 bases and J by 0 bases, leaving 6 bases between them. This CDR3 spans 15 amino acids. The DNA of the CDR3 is TGTGCCAGCAGCGTAGGAGGCGCGAACACCGGGGAGCTGTTTTTT. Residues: CASSVGGANTGELFF.

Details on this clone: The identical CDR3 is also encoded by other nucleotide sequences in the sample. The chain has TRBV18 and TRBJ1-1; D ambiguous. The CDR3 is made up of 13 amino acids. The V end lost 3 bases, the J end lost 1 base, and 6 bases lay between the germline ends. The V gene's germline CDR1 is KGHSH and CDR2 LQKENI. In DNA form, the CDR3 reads TGTGCCAGCTCACCGGGAGCGAACACTGAAGCTTTCTTT. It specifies CASSPGANTEAFF. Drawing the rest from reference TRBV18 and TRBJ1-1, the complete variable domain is NAGVMQNPRHLVRRRGQEARLRCSPMKGHSHVYWYRQLPEEGLKFMVYLQKENIIDESGMPKERFSAEFPKEGPSILRIQQVVRGDSAAYFCASSPGANTEAFFGQGTRLTVV.

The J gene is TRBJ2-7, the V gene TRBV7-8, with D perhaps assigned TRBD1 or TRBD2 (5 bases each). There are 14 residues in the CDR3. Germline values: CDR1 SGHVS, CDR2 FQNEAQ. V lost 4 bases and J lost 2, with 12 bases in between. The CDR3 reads CASSSGTDPYEQYF. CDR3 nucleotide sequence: TGTGCCAGCAGCTCCGGGACGGATCCCTACGAGCAGTACTTC.

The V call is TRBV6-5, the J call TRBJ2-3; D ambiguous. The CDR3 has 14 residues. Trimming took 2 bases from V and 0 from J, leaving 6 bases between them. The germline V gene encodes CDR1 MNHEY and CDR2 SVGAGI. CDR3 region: CASSYTSSTDTQYF. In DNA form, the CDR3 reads TGTGCCAGCAGTTACACAAGTAGCACAGATACGCAGTATTTT.

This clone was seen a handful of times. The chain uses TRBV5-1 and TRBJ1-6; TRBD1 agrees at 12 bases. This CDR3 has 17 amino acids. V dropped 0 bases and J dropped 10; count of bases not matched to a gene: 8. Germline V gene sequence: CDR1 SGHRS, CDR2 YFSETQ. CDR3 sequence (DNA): TGCGCCAGCAGCTTGGGGGGACAGGGGGCCCCCAACTCACCCCTCCACTTT. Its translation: CASSLGGQGAPNSPLHF.

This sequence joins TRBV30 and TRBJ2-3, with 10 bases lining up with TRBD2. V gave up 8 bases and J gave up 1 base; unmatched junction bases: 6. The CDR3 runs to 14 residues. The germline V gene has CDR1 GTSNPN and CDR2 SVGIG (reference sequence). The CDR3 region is CAGSGTSGTDTQYF. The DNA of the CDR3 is TGTGCCGGCTCCGGGACTAGCGGCACAGATACGCAGTATTTT.

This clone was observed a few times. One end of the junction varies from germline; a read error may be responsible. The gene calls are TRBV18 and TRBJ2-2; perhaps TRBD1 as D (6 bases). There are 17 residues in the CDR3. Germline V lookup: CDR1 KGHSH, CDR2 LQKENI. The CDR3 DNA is TGTGCCAGCTCCCCACAGCCTGCAGGGGCGGACACCGGGGAGCTGTTTTTT. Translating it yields CASSPQPAGADTGELFF.